A selection of T cell receptor beta chains follows, all from one sample in a study of cytomegalovirus exposure and HLA in healthy donors. Data came from immunoSEQ multiplex PCR; TCRdb stores just in-frame clones and leaves some out. Of under 150,000 clones listed, around 80% were seen once; the top ten hold about 0.94%. The sequencing sample was made of PBMCs. All receptors come from a human donor in good health. Each CDR3 is given with its conserved first and last residue. A D gene is named only where the DNA matches it firmly. Rows may omit the clone size; those that give it use once, few, many or a size class.

J | D | size | V | CDR3 | DNA
TRBJ1-6 | TRBD1 | - | TRBV2 | CARGWGQASTPLHF | TGTGCCCGTGGCTGGGGACAGGCATCGACACCCCTCCACTTT
TRBJ1-2 | - | - | TRBV27 | CASSLVMGGRGYTF | TGTGCCAGCAGTTTAGTTATGGGGGGAAGAGGCTACACCTTC
TRBJ1-5 | TRBD1 | - | TRBV28 | CASSLNPTGGSNQPQHF | TGTGCCAGCAGTTTAAACCCGACAGGGGGGAGCAATCAGCCCCAGCATTTT
TRBJ1-2 | - | - | TRBV27 | CASSCGGCVGYTF | TGTGCCAGCAGTTGTGGCGGCTGCGTAGGCTACACCTTC
TRBJ2-5 | TRBD2 | - | TRBV10-2 | CASKGGLAGADQETQYF | TGCGCCTCGAAGGGGGGTCTAGCGGGGGCCGACCAAGAGACCCAGTACTTC
TRBJ2-3 | TRBD1 | - | TRBV5-1 | CASGRDSDTDTQYF | TGCGCCAGCGGTCGGGACAGTGACACAGATACGCAGTATTTT
TRBJ2-1 | - | few | TRBV28 | CASSLAGAWKEQFF | TGTGCCAGCAGTTTAGCGGGGGCCTGGAAGGAGCAGTTCTTC
TRBJ1-2 | TRBD1 | once | TRBV28 | CASSGETPGQGYGYTF | TGTGCCAGCAGTGGAGAAACACCGGGACAGGGTTATGGCTACACCTTC
TRBJ2-7 | TRBD1 | - | TRBV4-2 | CASSQDLGTGYEQYF | TGTGCCAGCAGCCAAGATTTAGGGACAGGGTACGAGCAGTACTTC
TRBJ2-7 | TRBD1 | once | TRBV5-4 | CASSLQGAYEQYF | TGTGCCAGCAGCTTGCAGGGGGCGTATGAGCAGTACTTC
TRBJ2-5 | TRBD2 | few | TRBV9 | CASSVDSLAGDQETQYF | TGTGCCAGCAGCGTAGATTCCCTAGCGGGGGACCAAGAGACCCAGTACTTC
TRBJ2-4 | TRBD2 | once | TRBV11-2 | CASSLWGGDIQYF | TGTGCCAGCAGCTTATGGGGGGGGGACATTCAGTACTTC
TRBJ2-3 | TRBD2 | - | TRBV6-1 | CASNLLAGGPDTQYF | TGTGCCAGCAACCTACTAGCGGGGGGGCCAGATACGCAGTATTTT
TRBJ1-5 | - | few | TRBV6-5 | CASKTGNNQPQHF | TGTGCCAGCAAAACAGGGAACAATCAGCCCCAGCATTTT
TRBJ2-5 | TRBD2 | - | TRBV2 | CASSRLAGEETQYF | TGTGCCAGCAGTCGACTAGCGGGGGAGGAGACCCAGTACTTC
TRBJ2-3 | TRBD2 | once | TRBV9 | CASSVGAGVSTDTQYF | TGTGCCAGCAGCGTCGGAGCGGGGGTTAGCACAGATACGCAGTATTTT
TRBJ2-4 | - | - | TRBV2 | CASSEAASIKNIQYF | TGTGCCAGCAGTGAAGCCGCAAGCATCAAAAACATTCAGTACTTC
TRBJ2-1 | - | - | TRBV6-6 | CASSYGDRTYNEQFF | TGTGCCAGCAGTTACGGAGACAGGACCTACAATGAGCAGTTCTTC
TRBJ2-1 | - | - | TRBV27 | CASSLGADSYNEQFF | TGTGCCAGCAGTTTGGGGGCAGACTCCTACAATGAGCAGTTCTTC
TRBJ2-1 | TRBD2 | - | TRBV5-4 | CASSVSGGNEQFF | TGTGCCAGCAGCGTGAGCGGGGGCAATGAGCAGTTCTTC
TRBJ2-1 | TRBD1 | - | TRBV7-6 | CASSLWGQGTNEQFF | TGTGCCAGCAGCTTATGGGGACAGGGTACGAATGAGCAGTTCTTC
TRBJ2-2 | TRBD2 | - | TRBV28 | CASSLGRGGSAGELFF | TGTGCCAGCAGTTTAGGGCGGGGGGGTTCGGCCGGGGAGCTGTTTTTT
TRBJ1-3 | - | - | TRBV9 | CASTLGETSGNTIYF | TGTGCCAGCACCCTCGGGGAGACCTCTGGAAACACCATATATTTT